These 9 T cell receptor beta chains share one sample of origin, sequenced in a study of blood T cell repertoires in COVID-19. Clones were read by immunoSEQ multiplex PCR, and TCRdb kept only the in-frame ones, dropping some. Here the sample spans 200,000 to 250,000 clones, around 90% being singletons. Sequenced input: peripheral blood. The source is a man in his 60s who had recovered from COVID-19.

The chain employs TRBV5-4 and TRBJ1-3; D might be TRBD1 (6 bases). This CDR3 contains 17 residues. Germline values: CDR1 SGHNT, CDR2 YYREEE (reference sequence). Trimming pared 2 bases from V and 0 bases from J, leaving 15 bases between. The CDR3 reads CASSLGQRGASGNTIYF. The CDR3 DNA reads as TGTGCCAGCAGCTTAGGACAGAGAGGAGCCTCTGGAAACACCATATATTTT.

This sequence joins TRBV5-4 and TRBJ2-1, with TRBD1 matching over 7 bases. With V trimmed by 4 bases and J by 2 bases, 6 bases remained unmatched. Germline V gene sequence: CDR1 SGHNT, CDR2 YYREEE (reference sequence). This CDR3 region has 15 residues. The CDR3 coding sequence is TGTGCCAGCAGCGAGGCCGGGACAGCCTACAATGAGCAGTTCTTC. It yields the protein CASSEAGTAYNEQFF.

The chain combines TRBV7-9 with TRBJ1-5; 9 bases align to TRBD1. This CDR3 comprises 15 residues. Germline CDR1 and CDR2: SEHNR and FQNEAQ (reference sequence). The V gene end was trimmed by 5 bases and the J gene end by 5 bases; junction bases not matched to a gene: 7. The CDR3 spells CASSPGTGRDQPQHF. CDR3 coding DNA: TGTGCCAGCAGCCCAGGGACAGGGAGGGATCAGCCCCAGCATTTT. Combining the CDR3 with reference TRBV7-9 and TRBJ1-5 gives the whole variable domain DTGVSQNPRHKITKRGQNVTFRCDPISEHNRLYWYRQTLGQGPEFLTYFQNEAQLEKSRLLSDRFSAERPKGSFSTLEIQRTEQGDSAMYLCASSPGTGRDQPQHFGDGTRLSIL.

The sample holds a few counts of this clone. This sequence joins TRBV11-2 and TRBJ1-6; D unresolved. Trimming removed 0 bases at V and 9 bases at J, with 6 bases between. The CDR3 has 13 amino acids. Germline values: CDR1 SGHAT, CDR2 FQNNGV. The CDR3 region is CASSLDPSSPLHF. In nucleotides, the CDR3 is TGTGCCAGCAGCTTAGATCCATCTTCACCCCTCCACTTT. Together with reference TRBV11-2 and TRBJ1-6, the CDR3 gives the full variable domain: EAGVAQSPRYKIIEKRQSVAFWCNPISGHATLYWYQQILGQGPKLLIQFQNNGVVDDSQLPKDRFSAERLKGVDSTLKIQPAKLEDSAVYLCASSLDPSSPLHFGNGTRLTVT.

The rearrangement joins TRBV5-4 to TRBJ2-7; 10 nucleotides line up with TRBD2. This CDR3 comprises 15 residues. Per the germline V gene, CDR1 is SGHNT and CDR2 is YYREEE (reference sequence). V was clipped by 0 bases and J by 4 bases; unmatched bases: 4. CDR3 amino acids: CASSLEASGSYEQYF. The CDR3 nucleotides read TGTGCCAGCAGCTTGGAGGCTAGCGGGAGTTACGAGCAGTACTTC. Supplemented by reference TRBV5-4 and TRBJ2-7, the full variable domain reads ETGVTQSPTHLIKTRGQQVTLRCSSQSGHNTVSWYQQALGQGPQFIFQYYREEENGRGNFPPRFSGLQFPNYSSELNVNALELDDSALYLCASSLEASGSYEQYFGPGTRLTVT.

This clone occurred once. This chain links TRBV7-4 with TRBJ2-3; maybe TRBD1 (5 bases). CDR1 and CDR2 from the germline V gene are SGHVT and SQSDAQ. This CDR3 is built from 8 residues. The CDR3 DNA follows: TGTACGATGGAAGGGGCGTATTTT. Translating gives CTMEGAYF.

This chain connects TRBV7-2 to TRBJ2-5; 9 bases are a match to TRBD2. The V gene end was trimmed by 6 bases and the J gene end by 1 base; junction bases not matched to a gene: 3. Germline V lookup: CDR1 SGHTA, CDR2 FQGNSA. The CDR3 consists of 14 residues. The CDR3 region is CASSLTSGQETQYF. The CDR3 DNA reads TGTGCCAGCAGTTTGACTAGCGGCCAAGAGACCCAGTACTTC.

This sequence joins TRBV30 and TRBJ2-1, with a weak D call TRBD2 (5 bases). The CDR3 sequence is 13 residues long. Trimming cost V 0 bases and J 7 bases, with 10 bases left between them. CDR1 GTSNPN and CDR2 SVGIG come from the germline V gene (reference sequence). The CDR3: CAWSVRRDNEQFF. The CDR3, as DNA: TGTGCCTGGAGTGTACGTCGGGATAATGAGCAGTTCTTC.

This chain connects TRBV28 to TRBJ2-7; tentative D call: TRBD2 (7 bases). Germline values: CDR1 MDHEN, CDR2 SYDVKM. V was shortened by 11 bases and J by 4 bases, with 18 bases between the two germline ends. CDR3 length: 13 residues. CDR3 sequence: CAAEGGPAYEQYF. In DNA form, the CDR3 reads TGTGCCGCCGAGGGGGGGCCGGCATACGAGCAGTACTTC.